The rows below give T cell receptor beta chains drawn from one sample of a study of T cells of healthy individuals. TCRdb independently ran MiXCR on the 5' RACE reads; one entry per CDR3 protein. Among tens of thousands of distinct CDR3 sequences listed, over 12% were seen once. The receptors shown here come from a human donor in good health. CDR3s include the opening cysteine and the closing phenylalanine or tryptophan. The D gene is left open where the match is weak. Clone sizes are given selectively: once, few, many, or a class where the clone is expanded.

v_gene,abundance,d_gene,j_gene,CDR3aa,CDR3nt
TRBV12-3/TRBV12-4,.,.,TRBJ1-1,CASSLRGKAFF,TGTGCCAGCAGTTTGAGAGGGAAGGCTTTCTTT
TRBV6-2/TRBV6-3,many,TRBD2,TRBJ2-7,CASSSVSGISYEQYF,TGTGCCAGCAGTTCGGTTAGCGGGATCTCCTACGAGCAGTACTTC
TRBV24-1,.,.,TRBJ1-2,CATTRQAVYGYTF,TGTGCCACCACCAGACAGGCCGTCTATGGCTACACCTTC
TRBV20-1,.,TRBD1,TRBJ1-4,CSARPGQGDEKLFF,TGCAGTGCTAGACCGGGACAGGGGGACGAAAAACTGTTTTTT
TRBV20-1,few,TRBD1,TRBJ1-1,CSADSDRVTEAFF,TGCAGTGCAGACTCGGACAGGGTCACTGAAGCTTTCTTT
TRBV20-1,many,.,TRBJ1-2,CSPRGYDGYTF,TGCAGTCCGAGGGGATATGATGGCTACACCTTC
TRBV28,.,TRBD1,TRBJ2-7,CASSLMGQGSYEQYF,TGTGCCAGCAGTTTAATGGGACAGGGCTCATACGAGCAGTACTTC
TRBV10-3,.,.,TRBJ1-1,CAISTKDSEAFF,TGTGCCATCAGTACAAAGGACAGCGAAGCTTTCTTT
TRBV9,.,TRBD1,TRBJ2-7,CASSLRDSHEQYF,TGTGCCAGCAGCCTCCGGGACAGCCACGAGCAGTACTTC
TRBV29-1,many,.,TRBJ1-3,CSVLTGSSSGNTIYF,TGCAGCGTCTTGACAGGATCCTCCTCTGGAAACACCATATATTTT
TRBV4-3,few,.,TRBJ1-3,CASSQDRTGNTIYF,TGCGCCAGCAGCCAAGACCGAACTGGAAACACCATATATTTT
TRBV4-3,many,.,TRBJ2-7,CASSQRVSGDSYEQYF,TGCGCCAGCAGCCAGAGAGTGAGCGGGGACAGTTACGAGCAGTACTTC
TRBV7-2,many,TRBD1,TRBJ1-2,CASSGDRVAGYTF,TGTGCCAGCAGCGGGGACAGGGTTGCGGGCTACACCTTC
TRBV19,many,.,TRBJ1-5,CASTPNRVDQPQHF,TGTGCCAGTACTCCCAACAGGGTGGATCAGCCCCAGCATTTT
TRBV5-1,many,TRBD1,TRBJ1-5,CASSLDGRGHEPQHF,TGCGCCAGCAGCTTGGACGGCAGGGGGCACGAGCCCCAGCATTTT
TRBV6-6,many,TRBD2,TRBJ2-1,CASSLRGSSNEQFF,TGTGCCAGCAGCCTGCGCGGGAGTTCTAATGAGCAGTTCTTC
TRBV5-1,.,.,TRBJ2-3,CASSLGSGMTDTQYF,TGCGCCAGCAGCTTGGGTTCGGGGATGACAGATACGCAGTATTTT
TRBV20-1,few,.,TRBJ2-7,CSAQTEYEQYF,TGCAGTGCGCAGACAGAATACGAGCAGTACTTC
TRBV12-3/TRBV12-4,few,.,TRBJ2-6,CASSLGGTGANVLTF,TGTGCCAGCAGTTTAGGGGGGACCGGGGCCAACGTCCTGACTTTC
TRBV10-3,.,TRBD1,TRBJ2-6,CAISVVRQGGSGANVLTF,TGTGCCATCAGTGTAGTTAGACAGGGGGGTTCTGGGGCCAACGTCCTGACTTTC
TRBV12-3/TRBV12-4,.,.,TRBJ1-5,CASMNRVSNSNQPQHF,TGTGCCAGCATGAACAGGGTATCGAATAGCAATCAGCCCCAGCATTTT
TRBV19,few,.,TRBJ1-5,CASRGGHERPQHF,TGTGCCAGTAGGGGGGGGCACGAGCGGCCCCAGCATTTT
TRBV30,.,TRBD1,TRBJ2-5,CAWGLRDRGGETQYF,TGTGCCTGGGGGCTCCGGGACAGGGGAGGGGAGACCCAGTACTTC
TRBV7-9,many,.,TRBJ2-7,CASSLFGGVADEQYF,TGTGCCAGCAGCTTATTTGGCGGGGTCGCGGACGAGCAGTACTTC
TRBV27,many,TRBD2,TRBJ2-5,CASRRGAEEGETQYF,TGTGCCAGCAGGCGGGGGGCGGAGGAGGGAGAGACCCAGTACTTC
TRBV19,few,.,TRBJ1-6,CASSQGVGNSPLHF,TGTGCCAGTAGTCAAGGGGTTGGTAATTCACCCCTCCACTTT
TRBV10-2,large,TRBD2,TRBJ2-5,CASSVPLAGGTSETQYF,TGCGCCAGCAGTGTTCCACTAGCGGGAGGTACTTCGGAGACCCAGTACTTC
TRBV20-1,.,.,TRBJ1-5,CSARAPMVRSLASNQPQHF,TGCAGTGCTAGGGCCCCCATGGTCAGGTCTTTAGCGAGCAATCAGCCCCAGCATTTT
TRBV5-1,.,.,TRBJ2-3,CASSLSDPSTDTQYF,TGCGCCAGCAGCTTGTCTGACCCTAGCACAGATACGCAGTATTTT
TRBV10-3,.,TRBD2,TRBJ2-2,CASQGGTGELFF,TGTGCCTCTCAGGGAGGGACCGGGGAGCTGTTTTTT
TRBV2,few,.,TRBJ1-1,CASSEGITVTEAFF,TGTGCCAGCAGTGAGGGGATAACAGTGACTGAAGCTTTCTTT
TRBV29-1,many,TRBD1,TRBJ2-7,CSVETGVSSYEQYF,TGCAGCGTAGAAACAGGGGTATCTTCCTACGAGCAGTACTTC
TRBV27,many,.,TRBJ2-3,CASSLSLGLLTDTQYF,TGTGCCAGCAGTTTATCCCTGGGACTTCTCACAGATACGCAGTATTTT
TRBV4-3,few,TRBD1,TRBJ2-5,CASSQVINRGQETQYF,TGCGCCAGCAGCCAAGTAATAAACAGGGGCCAAGAGACCCAGTACTTC
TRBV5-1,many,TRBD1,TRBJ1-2,CASSLDRGNYGYTF,TGCGCCAGCAGCTTGGACAGGGGTAACTATGGCTACACCTTC
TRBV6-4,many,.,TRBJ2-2,CASSAGDSNTGELFF,TGTGCCAGCAGTGCGGGGGACTCGAACACCGGGGAGCTGTTTTTT
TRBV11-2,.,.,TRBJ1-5,CASSLTRNSSQPQHF,TGTGCCAGCAGCTTAACACGAAATAGCAGTCAGCCCCAGCATTTT
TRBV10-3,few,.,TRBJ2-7,CAIRARYEQYF,TGTGCCATCAGAGCGAGATACGAGCAGTACTTC
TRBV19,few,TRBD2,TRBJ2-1,CASRAGSSYNEQFF,TGTGCCAGTAGAGCGGGAAGCTCCTACAATGAGCAGTTCTTC
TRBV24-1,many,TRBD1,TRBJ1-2,CATSPGTGPALESYTF,TGTGCCACCAGCCCCGGGACAGGGCCTGCCCTCGAGAGCTACACCTTC
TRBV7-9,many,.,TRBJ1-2,CASSLGGQSRRYGYTF,TGTGCCAGCAGCTTAGGGGGTCAGTCGAGGCGCTATGGCTACACCTTC
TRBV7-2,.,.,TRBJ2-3,CASSLGSGVGADTQYF,TGTGCCAGCAGCTTAGGGTCAGGGGTAGGCGCAGATACGCAGTATTTT
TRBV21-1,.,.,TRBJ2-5,CASSDRDRGRETQYF,TGTGCCAGCAGCGATCGGGACAGGGGGCGCGAGACCCAGTACTTC
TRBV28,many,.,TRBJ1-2,CASSFNRYGYTF,TGTGCCAGCAGTTTCAACAGATATGGCTACACCTTC
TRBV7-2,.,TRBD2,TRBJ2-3,CASSFYGASGFTDTQYF,TGTGCCAGCAGCTTCTATGGGGCTAGCGGGTTCACAGATACGCAGTATTTT
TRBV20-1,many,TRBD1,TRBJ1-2,CSAPQGADGYTF,TGCAGTGCACCCCAGGGGGCGGACGGCTACACCTTC
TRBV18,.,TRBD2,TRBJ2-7,CASSQGLDNYEQYF,TGTGCCAGCTCACAGGGACTAGACAATTACGAGCAGTACTTC
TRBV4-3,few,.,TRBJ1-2,CASSPEEGAYGYTF,TGCGCCAGCAGCCCCGAAGAGGGTGCCTATGGCTACACCTTC